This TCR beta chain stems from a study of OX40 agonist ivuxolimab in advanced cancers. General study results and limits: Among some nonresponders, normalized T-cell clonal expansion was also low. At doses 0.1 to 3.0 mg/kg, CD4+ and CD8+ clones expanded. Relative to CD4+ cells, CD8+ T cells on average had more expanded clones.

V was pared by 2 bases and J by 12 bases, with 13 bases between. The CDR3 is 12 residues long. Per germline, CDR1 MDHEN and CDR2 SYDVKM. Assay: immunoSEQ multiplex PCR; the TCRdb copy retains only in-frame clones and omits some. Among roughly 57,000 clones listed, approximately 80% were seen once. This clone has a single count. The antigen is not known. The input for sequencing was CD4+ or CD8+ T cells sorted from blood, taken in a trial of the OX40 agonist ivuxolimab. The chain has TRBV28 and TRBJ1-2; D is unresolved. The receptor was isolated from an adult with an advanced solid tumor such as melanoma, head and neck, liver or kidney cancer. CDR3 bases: TGTGCCAGCAGTTTAAGTTTAAGGGAGAACACCTTC. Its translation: CASSLSLRENTF.